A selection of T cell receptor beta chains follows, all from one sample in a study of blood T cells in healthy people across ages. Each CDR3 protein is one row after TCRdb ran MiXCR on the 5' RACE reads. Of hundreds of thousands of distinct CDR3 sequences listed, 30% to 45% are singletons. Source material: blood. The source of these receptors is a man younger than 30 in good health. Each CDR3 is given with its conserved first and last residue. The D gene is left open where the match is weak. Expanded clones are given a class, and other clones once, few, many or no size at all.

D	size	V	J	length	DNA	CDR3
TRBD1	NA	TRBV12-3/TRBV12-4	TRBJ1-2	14	TGTGCCAGCAGTCCGGGACAGTATAACTATGGCTACACCTTC	CASSPGQYNYGYTF
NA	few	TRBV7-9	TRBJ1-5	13	TGTGCCAGCAGAGCCGAGGTGAATCAGCCCCAGCATTTT	CASRAEVNQPQHF
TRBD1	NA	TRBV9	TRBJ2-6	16	TGTGCCAGCAGCGTGACAGGGCATTCTGGGGCCAACGTCCTGACTTTC	CASSVTGHSGANVLTF
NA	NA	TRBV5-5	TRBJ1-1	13	TGTGCCAGCAGCGTGGTGTTGGCAGGGGAAGCTTTCTTT	CASSVVLAGEAFF
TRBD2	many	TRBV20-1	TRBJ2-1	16	TGCAGTGCTAAAACTAGCGGGGCAACCCTCTACAATGAGCAGTTCTTC	CSAKTSGATLYNEQFF
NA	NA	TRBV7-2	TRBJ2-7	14	TGTGCCAGCAGCCTCGACGGGGACTCCTACGAGCAGTACTTC	CASSLDGDSYEQYF
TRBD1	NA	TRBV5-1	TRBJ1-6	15	TGCGCCAACAGCCTGCGACAGGGTATGATGGAGCCCCTCCACTTT	CANSLRQGMMEPLHF
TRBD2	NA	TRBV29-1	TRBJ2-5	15	TGCAGCGTTGAACGCCCTAGCGAAAGCGGGGATGAGCAGTACTTC	CSVERPSESGDEQYF
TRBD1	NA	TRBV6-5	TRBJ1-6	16	TGTGCCAGCAGTTATTCCGGGACAGTTAATAATTCACCCCTCCACTTT	CASSYSGTVNNSPLHF
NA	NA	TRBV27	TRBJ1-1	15	TGTGCCAGCAGTTTAAGTCGGGGGGTGAACACTGAAGCTTTCTTT	CASSLSRGVNTEAFF
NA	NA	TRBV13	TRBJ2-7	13	TGTGCCAGCAGGACGGCGGGCTCCTACGAGCAGTACTTC	CASRTAGSYEQYF
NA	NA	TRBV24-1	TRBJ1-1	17	TGTGCCACCAGTGATTTCTCTCAGGGGCCGACGAACACTGAAGCTTTCTTT	CATSDFSQGPTNTEAFF
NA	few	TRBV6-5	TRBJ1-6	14	TGTGCCAGCAGCCGCGGGGTCAATAATTCACCCCTCCACTTT	CASSRGVNNSPLHF
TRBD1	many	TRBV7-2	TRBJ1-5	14	TGTGCCAGCAGCCCGCGACAGGGGAATCAGCCCCAGCATTTT	CASSPRQGNQPQHF
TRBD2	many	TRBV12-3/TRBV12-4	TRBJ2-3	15	TGTGCCAGCACCCGGCTAGCGGGAGCCACAGATACGCAGTATTTT	CASTRLAGATDTQYF
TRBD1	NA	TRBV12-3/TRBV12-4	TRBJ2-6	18	TGTGCCAGCAGCCCCCTTCGGACAGGGGGGTCTGGGGCCAACGTCCTGACTTTC	CASSPLRTGGSGANVLTF
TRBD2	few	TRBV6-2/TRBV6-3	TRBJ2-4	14	TGTGCCAGCAGTGGGGGGGGGATCCAAAACATTCAGTACTTC	CASSGGGIQNIQYF
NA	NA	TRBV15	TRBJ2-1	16	TGTGCCACCAGCAGAGATTTGGAGAGCTCCTACAATGAGCAGTTCTTC	CATSRDLESSYNEQFF
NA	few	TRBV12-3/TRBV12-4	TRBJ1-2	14	TGTCCCAGCAGTGGCGGCGCTTTCTACTATGGCTACACCTTC	CPSSGGAFYYGYTF
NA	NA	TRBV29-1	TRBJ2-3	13	TGCAGCGTGGGGGGTAGCCTCGCGAATACGCAGTATTTT	CSVGGSLANTQYF
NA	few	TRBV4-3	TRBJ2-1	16	TGCGCCAGCAGCCGGGAGAGGTTCAGGGGCCACAATGAGCAGTTCTTC	CASSRERFRGHNEQFF
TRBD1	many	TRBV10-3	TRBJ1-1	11	TGTGCCATCCGGACAGGGTCCGAAGCTTTCTTT	CAIRTGSEAFF
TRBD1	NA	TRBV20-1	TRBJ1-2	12	TGCAGTGGGACAGGGGGAAACTATGTCTACACCTTC	CSGTGGNYVYTF
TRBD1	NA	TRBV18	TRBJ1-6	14	TGTGCCAGCTCACCAGTGGACAGGAACTCACCCCTCCACTTT	CASSPVDRNSPLHF
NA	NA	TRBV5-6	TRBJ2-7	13	TGTGCCAGCAGCTTTGGAGGGACAGCGGGGCAGTACTTC	CASSFGGTAGQYF
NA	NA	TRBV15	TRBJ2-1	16	TGTGCCACCAGCAGAGATGGCGATGGACAGTACAATGAGCAGTTCTTC	CATSRDGDGQYNEQFF
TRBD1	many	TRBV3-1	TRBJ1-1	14	TGTGCCAGCAGTCAAGGGACAGTGAACACTGAAGCTTTCTTT	CASSQGTVNTEAFF
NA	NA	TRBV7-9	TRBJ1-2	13	TGTGCCAGCAGCTTAGAACAGACCTATGACTACACCTTC	CASSLEQTYDYTF
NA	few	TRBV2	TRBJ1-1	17	TGTGCCAGCAGTGAATGGGGGGGGTTAGGGCTGAACACTGAAGCTTTCTTT	CASSEWGGLGLNTEAFF
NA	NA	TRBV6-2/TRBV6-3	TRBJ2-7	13	TGTGCCAGCAGTTACGAGGACTCCTACGAGCAGTACTTC	CASSYEDSYEQYF
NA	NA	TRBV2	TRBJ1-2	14	TGTGCCGGGGGGGACTCAGGGATGGACTATGGCTACACCTTC	CAGGDSGMDYGYTF
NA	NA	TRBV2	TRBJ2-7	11	TGTGCCAGGACCCCCTACAATGAGCAGTACTTC	CARTPYNEQYF
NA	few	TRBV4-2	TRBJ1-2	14	TGTGCCAGCAGCCAAGTGGGGAAGGGCTATGGCTACACCTTC	CASSQVGKGYGYTF
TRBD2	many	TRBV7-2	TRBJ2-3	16	TGTGCCAGCAGCTTCCTCGCGGGGGGGACCACAGATACGCAGTATTTT	CASSFLAGGTTDTQYF